Below, 29 T cell receptor beta chains from the same sample are listed, as sequenced in a study of shared clonotypes between healthy human individuals. Positive CCR7 selection of CD45RO-negative cells yielded the naive CD8 cells, and terminally differentiated effector memory CD45RA+ cells were excluded. Profiling relied on immunoSEQ multiplex PCR, and the TCRdb table lists in-frame clones only, not all of them. The profile shows about 2 million clones, roughly 94% of them singletons. The sample consisted of naive CD8+ T cells sorted from blood. The receptor set was obtained from a man younger than 35 in good health.

The chain is built from TRBV4-2 and TRBJ2-3; 16 bases align to TRBD2. CDR1 is LGHNA and CDR2 is YNFKEQ in the germline V gene. V was clipped by 1 base and J by 3 bases; unmatched bases: 7. The CDR3 is 19 residues long. As DNA, the CDR3 is TGTGCCAGCAGCCAAGCCGGGACTAGCGGGGGGGCCGGGACAGATACGCAGTATTTT. It encodes CASSQAGTSGGAGTDTQYF.

This clone has a single count. The V and J genes are TRBV7-2 and TRBJ2-7, with TRBD1 identical over 7 bases. The CDR3 totals 15 residues. V lost 5 bases to trimming and J lost 2 bases; unmatched junction nucleotides: 9. The germline V gene has CDR1 SGHTA and CDR2 FQGNSA. The CDR3 coding sequence is TGTGCCAGCAGCCTCGGACAGGCTGGCCCCTACGAGCAGTACTTC. Protein: CASSLGQAGPYEQYF.

The rearrangement uses TRBV9 and TRBJ1-2; a possible D gene is TRBD1 (6 bases). This CDR3 contains 16 residues. Germline CDR1 reads SGDLS; CDR2 reads YYNGEE. V lost 0 bases to trimming and J lost 4 bases, with 16 bases between them. CDR3 sequence: CASSVAPTGRGYGYTF. DNA of the CDR3: TGTGCCAGCAGCGTAGCGCCAACAGGGAGAGGCTATGGCTACACCTTC. Complete variable domain (other parts from reference TRBV9 and TRBJ1-2): DSGVTQTPKHLITATGQRVTLRCSPRSGDLSVYWYQQSLDQGLQFLIQYYNGEERAKGNILERFSAQQFPDLHSELNLSSLELGDSALYFCASSVAPTGRGYGYTFGSGTRLTVV.

The V and J genes are TRBV4-1 and TRBJ2-7; TRBD2 is a possible D gene (6 bases). The CDR3 spans 14 residues. Germline loops: CDR1 MGHRA, CDR2 YSYEKL. V was trimmed by 3 bases and J by 2 bases, leaving 11 bases between them. This CDR3 reads CASSHPAGTYEQYF. The CDR3 nucleotides are TGCGCCAGCAGCCACCCAGCGGGTACCTACGAGCAGTACTTC.

On this clone itself: A much larger clone differs from this one at a single base, so this may be a read error. The chain combines TRBV29-1 with TRBJ1-2, with 7 bases matching TRBD1. The CDR3 is 11 residues long. V was pared by 5 bases and J by 3 bases, with 0 bases of the junction left unmatched. CDR1 and CDR2 from the germline V gene are SQVTM and ANQGSEA. The CDR3 sequence is CSVQGDYGYTF. CDR3 coding DNA: TGCAGCGTTCAGGGGGACTATGGCTACACCTTC.

This clone has just one count. The chain couples TRBV5-6 to TRBJ2-5; D unclear. Trimming cost V 4 bases and J 4 bases, with 8 bases left between them. The V gene's germline CDR1 is SGHDT and CDR2 YYEEEE. This CDR3 has 12 amino acids. The CDR3 protein is CASSGTPETQYF. In DNA form, the CDR3 reads TGTGCCAGCAGCGGAACCCCAGAGACCCAGTACTTC. Variable domain in full (rest from reference TRBV5-6 and TRBJ2-5): DAGVTQSPTHLIKTRGQQVTLRCSPKSGHDTVSWYQQALGQGPQFIFQYYEEEERQRGNFPDRFSGHQFPNYSSELNVNALLLGDSALYLCASSGTPETQYFGPGTRLLVL.

This clone was observed a single time. This chain connects TRBV11-3 to TRBJ1-2; D gene ambiguous. The germline gives CDR1 SGHNT, CDR2 YENEEA. V was clipped by 0 bases and J by 7 bases, with 6 bases between them. This CDR3 is 12 amino acids long. The CDR3 loop is CASSLDGSGYTF. CDR3 nucleotides: TGTGCCAGCAGCTTAGATGGCAGTGGCTACACCTTC.

J is TRBJ1-1 and V is TRBV29-1; 8 positions agree with TRBD1. The germline V gene encodes CDR1 SQVTM and CDR2 ANQGSEA. The CDR3 extends over 13 amino acids. The CDR3, as DNA: TGCGGAGGTGGACAGGGCCGGAACACTGAAGCTTTCTTT. This encodes CGGGQGRNTEAFF.

The chain has TRBV27 and TRBJ1-3; the D gene is possibly TRBD1 (5 bases). The V end was cut by 5 bases, the J end by 6 bases, with 20 bases between. The CDR3 consists of 16 residues. CDR1 is MNHEY, CDR2 SMNVEV, per germline (reference sequence). CDR3 protein: CASSPTGRDLPNTIYF. CDR3 in DNA: TGTGCCAGCAGTCCGACCGGCAGGGATTTGCCAAACACCATATATTTT.

This clone was observed a few times. V gene TRBV23-1 combines with J gene TRBJ1-1, with D unclear. TRBV23-1 is treated as an ORF (open reading frame) with a function not yet certain. V was pared by 3 bases and J by 5 bases, with 16 bases between. The CDR3 runs to 15 residues. CDR3 in amino acids: CASSHRFDELTEAFF. CDR3 bases: TGCGCCAGCAGTCACAGGTTCGACGAACTAACTGAAGCTTTCTTT.

The CDR3 DNA is TGTGCCAGCAGTTACATGGGCCCCAGGGATGAGCAGTTCTTC. This gives the protein CASSYMGPRDEQFF. The chain uses TRBV6-5 and TRBJ2-1; maybe TRBD1 (5 bases). Germline lookup yields CDR1 MNHEY and CDR2 SVGAGI. The CDR3 runs to 14 residues. Trimming removed 2 bases at V and 8 bases at J, with 13 bases between.

J is TRBJ1-4 and V is TRBV10-2; D perhaps matches TRBD1 (6 bases). Germline V CDR1 and CDR2: WSHSY, SAAADI. CDR3 length: 14 amino acids. The V end lost 2 bases, the J end lost 13 bases, and 17 bases lay between the germline ends. The CDR3, as DNA: TGCGCCAGCAGTGAGACAAACACAGGGACGGGACTGTTTTTT. Translated, it gives CASSETNTGTGLFF.

The rearrangement uses TRBV20-1 and TRBJ2-3; tentatively, D is TRBD1 (5 bases). In germline, CDR1 is DFQATT, CDR2 SNEGSKA (reference sequence). V lost 6 bases to trimming and J lost 6 bases, with 10 bases between them. The CDR3 has 11 residues. The CDR3 nucleotides read TGCAGTGCCCAAGGGGTGGATACGCAGTATTTT. This codes for CSAQGVDTQYF.

The CDR3 nucleotides read TGTGCCATCAGGGAACTAAACGAGCAGTACTTC. Translated, it gives CAIRELNEQYF. The rearrangement links TRBV10-3 to TRBJ2-7; D unresolved. The V gene lost 6 bases and the J gene lost 5 bases, with 8 bases spanning the gap. The CDR3 has 11 amino acids. Germline values: CDR1 ENHRY, CDR2 SYGVKD.

The chain uses TRBV4-3 and TRBJ2-7; a weak D match, TRBD1 (6 bases). V lost 4 bases to trimming and J lost 5 bases, with 12 bases between them. The CDR3 extends over 13 amino acids. CDR1 is LGHNA and CDR2 is YSLEER in the germline V gene. CDR3 DNA: TGCGCCAGCAGCCCCACGACAGGTCACGAGCAGTACTTC. As protein: CASSPTTGHEQYF.

The chain couples TRBV7-9 to TRBJ2-2; no firm D call. Trimming cost V 1 base and J 5 bases, with 8 bases left between them. The CDR3 totals 14 residues. CDR1 and CDR2 (germline): SEHNR, FQNEAQ (reference sequence). CDR3 residues: CASSLDYRTGELFF. DNA of the CDR3: TGTGCCAGCAGCTTAGATTACCGTACCGGGGAGCTGTTTTTT.

As concerns this clone: This sample also contains other DNA sequences that code for the same CDR3. J is TRBJ2-7 and V is TRBV11-2, with 12 bases aligning to TRBD2. Germline loops: CDR1 SGHAT, CDR2 FQNNGV. J lost 1 base, V lost 5 bases, and 6 bases had no gene match. The CDR3 runs 16 residues. The CDR3 here is CASSPSTSGGSYEQYF. The CDR3 nucleotides are TGTGCCAGCAGCCCCTCGACTAGCGGGGGATCCTACGAGCAGTACTTC.

V and J are TRBV7-9 and TRBJ1-2, with a weak D call TRBD1 (5 bases). Germline CDR1 and CDR2: SEHNR and FQNEAQ (reference sequence). The CDR3 is 15 residues long. The V end was cut by 0 bases, the J end by 4 bases, with 12 bases between. In DNA form, the CDR3 reads TGTGCCAGCAGCTTAGCGGGGACTGCCCTCTATGGCTACACCTTC. Translating it yields CASSLAGTALYGYTF.

A word on this clone: The same CDR3 also results from other DNA sequences found in this sample. The chain recombines TRBV7-9 with TRBJ2-3; D gene uncertain. V lost 2 bases and J 3 bases, leaving 3 bases between the germline ends. There are 12 residues in the CDR3. Germline CDR1 SEHNR, CDR2 FQNEAQ (reference sequence). CDR3 in DNA: TGTGCCAGCAGCTTAAGTACAGATACGCAGTATTTT. Its translation: CASSLSTDTQYF.

V gene TRBV7-6 combines with J gene TRBJ2-7; D ambiguous. There are 13 residues in the CDR3. V gave up 2 bases and J gave up 5 bases, with 10 bases separating them. The germline gives CDR1 SGHVS, CDR2 FNYEAQ. CDR3 bases: TGTGCCAGCAGCTTATCTAGGGCGGACGAGCAGTACTTC. It translates to CASSLSRADEQYF. Together with reference TRBV7-6 and TRBJ2-7, the CDR3 gives the full variable domain: GAGVSQSPRYKVTKRGQDVALRCDPISGHVSLYWYRQALGQGPEFLTYFNYEAQQDKSGLPNDRFSAERPEGSISTLTIQRTEQRDSAMYRCASSLSRADEQYFGPGTRLTVT.

The chain employs TRBV28 and TRBJ1-2; D is unresolved. This CDR3 region has 16 residues. V was trimmed by 3 bases and J by 0 bases, leaving 14 bases between them. CDR1 MDHEN and CDR2 SYDVKM come from the germline V gene. The CDR3 is CASSFLPQGANYGYTF. The CDR3 region has the DNA TGTGCCAGCAGTTTTTTGCCTCAAGGAGCTAACTATGGCTACACCTTC.

The J gene is TRBJ2-7, the V gene TRBV7-9; 7 bases align to TRBD2. Germline-derived CDR1 and CDR2 are SEHNR and FQNEAQ (reference sequence). V was clipped by 2 bases and J by 3 bases; unmatched bases: 4. The CDR3 is made up of 14 amino acids. Written as DNA, the CDR3 is TGTGCCAGCAGCTTACTAGCGGATTTCTACGAGCAGTACTTC. This sequence encodes CASSLLADFYEQYF.

This chain connects TRBV28 to TRBJ1-1; no firm D call. The CDR3 covers 12 residues. CDR1 is MDHEN and CDR2 is SYDVKM in the germline V gene. Trimming cost V 5 bases and J 8 bases, with 12 bases left between them. CDR3 protein: CASSVEGTEAFF. The CDR3 DNA sequence: TGTGCCAGCAGTGTGGAGGGCACCGAAGCTTTCTTT.

The chain has TRBV6-5 and TRBJ2-7; 7 bases align to TRBD1. Germline lookup yields CDR1 MNHEY and CDR2 SVGAGI. Unmatched junction bases numbered 11, after V lost 0 bases and J lost 6 bases. This CDR3 spans 16 amino acids. CDR3 DNA sequence: TGTGCCAGCAGTTACTCGCACGGGACAGATATTGGCGAGCAGTACTTC. This translates into CASSYSHGTDIGEQYF.

The rearrangement uses TRBV6-5 and TRBJ2-5; TRBD2 matches 11 bases. CDR3 length equals 15 residues. The germline CDR1 and CDR2 sequences are MNHEY and SVGAGI. V was pared by 6 bases and J by 4 bases, with 7 bases of the junction left unmatched. CDR3 amino acids: CASSASGGWGETQYF. CDR3 bases: TGTGCCAGCAGCGCTAGCGGGGGGTGGGGAGAGACCCAGTACTTC.

The chain uses TRBV4-3 and TRBJ2-3; D gene unclear. V lost 1 base to trimming and J lost 5 bases, with 4 bases between them. The CDR3 has 12 residues. CDR1 and CDR2 (germline): LGHNA, YSLEER. CDR3 coding DNA: TGCGCCAGCAGCCAAGCAGGAGATACGCAGTATTTT. It is translated as CASSQAGDTQYF.

V gene TRBV6-5 combines with J gene TRBJ1-4, with D perhaps TRBD1 (5 bases). This CDR3 comprises 12 residues. V lost 8 bases, J lost 4 bases, and 8 bases lay in between. CDR1 and CDR2 from the germline V gene are MNHEY and SVGAGI. The CDR3 nucleotides are TGTGCCAGCCGGGACCATAATGAAAAACTGTTTTTT. Encoded protein: CASRDHNEKLFF.

The CDR3 spells CASSLGTGTDYEQYF. The DNA of the CDR3 is TGTGCCAGCAGCTTAGGTACCGGGACAGACTACGAGCAGTACTTC. V and J are TRBV11-3 and TRBJ2-7; TRBD1 aligns across 7 bases. The J segment lost 3 bases and the V segment lost 1 base, leaving 6 bases of the junction unmatched. The CDR3 has 15 amino acids. Germline CDR1 is SGHNT and CDR2 is YENEEA.

This sequence joins TRBV14 and TRBJ1-2; D unresolved. The CDR3 extends over 13 amino acids. V was clipped by 5 bases and J by 4 bases, with 11 bases between them. Looked up from germline, CDR1 is SGHDN and CDR2 is FVKESK. The CDR3 is CASSYSSLYGYTF. CDR3 DNA sequence: TGTGCCAGCAGCTATTCAAGTCTCTATGGCTACACCTTC.